This TCR beta chain was documented in a study of Graves' ophthalmopathy and Graves' hyperthyroidism. CDR3 length: 12 amino acids. V lost 4 bases, J lost 5 bases, and 1 base stayed unmatched. CDR1 is MNHEY and CDR2 is SVGAGI in the germline V gene. The table lists this clonotype with many counts. One base away lies a much larger clone, so this may be a sequencing read error. RNA transcripts provided the template for amplifying TCR beta CDR3 regions. The authors performed first-round RT-PCR with HTBI primers and then a second-round multiplex PCR. TCRdb analysed the multiplex PCR reads with MiXCR anew, one entry per CDR3 protein. The table has fewer than 650,000 distinct CDR3 sequences, over 20% seen once.

Sequencing used peripheral blood. The TCR was taken from a woman between 18 and 30 years old with stable Graves' hyperthyroidism. Some clones in this sample may be carry-over from other donors' samples. V is TRBV6-5 and J is TRBJ2-7; 8 bases match TRBD1. The CDR3 loop reads CASSSGGHEQYF. The CDR3 DNA is TGTGCCAGCAGTTCAGGGGGCCACGAGCAGTACTTC.